This T cell receptor beta chain was sequenced during a study of cytomegalovirus exposure and HLA in healthy donors. This clone was detected a few times. Its antigen is not known. With 60 Vbeta and 13 Jbeta primers, the PCR was carried out. TCRdb's table, derived via immunoSEQ multiplex PCR, lists solely in-frame clones and lacks some. Found here are some 220,000 clones, around four fifths of them singletons; the top ten hold more than 0.5%. The CDR3 runs 13 residues. Germline V gene sequence: CDR1 SGHTA, CDR2 FQGNSA. V was clipped by 4 bases and J by 7 bases; unmatched bases: 6. Study observations and caveats: As a later analysis revealed, most CMV-associated TCR beta chains appeared HLA-restricted. For presence/absence analyses, sequencing depth was assumed to be roughly uniform across donors. Earlier results showed most TCR beta V segments being productive about 87% or about 30% of the time.

The chain joins TRBV7-2 to TRBJ2-7; 8 bases map to TRBD2. The sample comprised PBMCs. The sequence was collected from a woman between 40 and 55 years old in good health and CMV-seronegative. CDR3 bases: TGTGCCAGCAGCTCACGGGGGGGCAGGGAGCAGTACTTC. Translating gives CASSSRGGREQYF. Together with reference TRBV7-2 and TRBJ2-7, the CDR3 gives the full variable domain: GAGVSQSPSNKVTEKGKDVELRCDPISGHTALYWYRQSLGQGLEFLIYFQGNSAPDKSGLPSDRFSAERTGGSVSTLTIQRTQQEDSAVYLCASSSRGGREQYFGPGTRLTVT.